A single sample is the source of the 3 T cell receptor beta chains below, sequenced in a study of graft-versus-host responses after intestinal transplantation. TCRdb keeps only in-frame clones here, not all; method: immunoSEQ multiplex PCR. This table has 90,000 to 120,000 clones, roughly 87% appearing once. The antigens for these receptors are not known. The source material was unstimulated CD4+ T cells sorted from spleen or lymph node cells, sampled before transplant. Receptors were obtained from a human donor who was the organ donor for an intestinal transplant.

The chain recombines TRBV7-6 with TRBJ2-7, with D tentatively TRBD1 (5 bases). The V gene's germline CDR1 is SGHVS and CDR2 FNYEAQ. The ends were cut back, 4 bases at V and 5 bases at J, with 18 bases in the middle. The CDR3 has 15 residues. CDR3 bases: TGTGCCAGCAGCTCCCCGTTGGGGCCTGTGAACGAGCAGTACTTC. Translating it yields CASSSPLGPVNEQYF.

The chain carries TRBV2 and TRBJ2-7; D is undetermined. This CDR3 comprises 12 residues. Germline CDR1 is SNHLY and CDR2 is FYNNEI. V was clipped by 5 bases and J by 1 base, with 6 bases between them. Here the CDR3 DNA reads TGTGCCAGCAGTAGTCAGTCCTACGAGCAGTACTTC. Its protein product is CASSSQSYEQYF.

The chain recombines TRBV12-5 with TRBJ2-7; D unclear. The V end lost 1 base, the J end lost 4 bases, and 17 bases lay between the germline ends. The CDR3 sequence is 16 residues long. Germline V gene sequence: CDR1 LGHNT, CDR2 FRNRAP. The CDR3 sequence: CASGLGSMLGNYEQYF. The CDR3 DNA is TGTGCTAGTGGTTTGGGCTCGATGTTGGGGAATTACGAGCAGTACTTC.